The source of this T cell receptor (beta chain) is a study of OX40 agonist ivuxolimab in advanced cancers. On the study more broadly: A partial response was reached by three patients: one with hepatocellular carcinoma and two with cutaneous melanoma.

TCRdb's table, derived via immunoSEQ multiplex PCR, lists solely in-frame clones and lacks some. This repertoire shows 54,000 or so clones, approximately 80% found once; its top ten account for roughly 4%. Per germline, CDR1 SGHRS and CDR2 YFSETQ. V lost 0 bases and J 1 base, leaving 8 bases between the germline ends. CDR3 size: 15 residues. It was autoimmune disease history or systemic immunosuppression that excluded patients. Points on this clone: Its antigen remains unidentified.

General study results and limits: Among the least clonally expanded were partial responders at 0.1-3.0 mg/kg.

The chain joins TRBV5-1 to TRBJ1-3; D not resolved. The TCR sequence derives from an adult with an advanced solid tumor such as melanoma, head and neck, liver or kidney cancer. Sequencing used CD4+ or CD8+ T cells sorted from blood, obtained in a trial of the OX40 agonist ivuxolimab. The CDR3 DNA sequence: TGCGCCAGCAGCTTGGATCACAGATCTGGAAACACCATATATTTT. It translates to CASSLDHRSGNTIYF.